This T cell receptor (beta chain) was sequenced during a study of cytomegalovirus exposure and HLA in healthy donors (dated 2017 in TCRdb). General notes on the study: An earlier analysis of some 550 of the donors reported 276 Gb of sequence data and roughly 100 million unique TCR beta sequences from roughly 200 million T cells. In the later analysis, no new phenotypic data were used to find candidate immune exposures; instead, reliance was placed on TCR beta sequences and their occurrence across donors. Because of strong linkage in the cohort, 5 or 6 DR-DQ haplotypes were treated as single units for association and clustering. In a later genetic analysis, genome-wide SNP genotypes for about three fifths of the roughly 670 donors were used, and that subset was treated as a discovery cohort. The aim of the study was to test whether cataloging public T cell receptors could identify signatures of past pathogen exposure. Using immunosequencing, the study profiled T cell repertoires from 666 subjects and related those repertoires to cytomegalovirus serostatus. Alongside the repertoire data, information on donor age, sex, ethnicity and CMV serostatus was compiled. An earlier analysis of several hundred of the donors used high-throughput TCR beta sequencing to judge whether each TCR beta V gene segment behaved as functional or pseudogenic. Besides the first cohort of more than 650 subjects, a separate validation cohort made up of 90 to 150 different subjects was used. Across approximately 400 genotyped donors of the cohort, an average of approximately 240,000 unique TCR beta nucleotide sequences per donor were sequenced, and 15% to 20% of those sequences were non-productive. Roughly 300 gigabases of sequencing data and 75 million to 85 million unique TCR sequences made up an early release that covered 640 HLA-typed donors. The number of donors typed differed by locus, with 629-630 for A, B, C, DRB1 and DQB1, over 500 for DQA1, 606 for DPA1, and some 450 for DPB1. A later analysis re-analyzed previously published TCR beta repertoires from 666 donors and added high-resolution HLA genotyping to study TCR occurrence patterns. Class I and class II HLA loci were covered by the typing at four-digit resolution. Of the roughly 400 genotyped donors, over 70% fell in the genetic ancestry cluster associated with self-reported Caucasian donors. Every discovery cohort repertoire had been produced on one sequencing platform. The study combined high-throughput TCR immunosequencing, statistical association of individual TCRs with disease status, and machine learning to predict cytomegalovirus infection status. General study outcomes and caveats: V-gene and J-gene trimming of TCR beta chains was associated with a missense DCLRE1C variant in a later genetic analysis, and the association was replicated in an independent cohort. In a later analysis, HLA-associated TCR beta chains showed more clonal expansion and lower generation probabilities than non-associated chains that were equally common. A few of the identified cytomegalovirus-associated TCR beta chains were confirmed in vitro to be specific for cytomegalovirus antigens. A later analysis reported that several top co-occurrence clusters appeared linked to parvovirus B19, influenza, CMV and Epstein-Barr virus. Linkage disequilibrium might explain the correlated functional status among segregating V segments, but an unknown experimental factor could not be excluded. A cluster of highly shared sequence variants was judged likely to be a technical artifact of the sequencing pipeline. Because counts were too low, about 17 rarely observed V segments, including chromosome 9 orphons, were excluded from the earlier analysis of under 650 of the donors. Across donors, most TCR sequences were observed very rarely, whereas some public TCRs were present in many individuals. In a later genetic analysis, fewer N-insertions in productive TCRs were reported among donors in an Asian-associated ancestry cluster than the approximately 670-donor mean. According to the authors, the approach could potentially be generalized to other disease states and immunological phenotypes. The study listed 164 TCR beta chains as associated with cytomegalovirus. Presence/absence analyses assumed roughly uniform sequencing depth across donors, an assumption that may not hold. In a later analysis, the rate of TCR association differed among HLA loci, with DRB1 alleles having the most associated TCRs and HLA-C alleles having the fewest. Some IMGT-functional V segments, including TRBV6-2 and TRBV6-3, could not be distinguished by the 87-base-pair reads and were therefore excluded. In a later analysis, 15,000 to 20,000 TCR beta sequences were associated with specific HLA alleles at a false discovery rate of 0.05. The classifier was reported to diagnose cytomegalovirus status with high specificity and sensitivity in both the original and validation cohorts. A further reported finding was that TCR beta sequences accurately predicted the HLA-A and HLA-B alleles for most subjects in the first cohort. For the cohort, immune exposure information was limited to CMV serostatus. A later analysis found that most CMV-associated TCR beta chains appeared HLA-restricted, with HLA associations seemingly driven largely by CMV exposure. An earlier analysis of around 540 of the donors showed that most TCR beta V segments appeared in productive rearrangements either about 90% or about 30% of the time, which broadly matched IMGT annotations. HLA typing was unavailable for some donors at each locus, so association tests used only the typed subset. In this cohort, only TCR beta chains were sequenced, and detectable features were limited by the absence of alpha or paired-chain data. When HLA alleles, especially DR and DQ, strongly co-occurred, attributing TCR associations to individual alleles was difficult.

This clone has a handful of counts. Its specific antigen is unknown. Base qualities are not provided; no much larger clone lies one nucleotide away. In total, roughly 670 healthy bone marrow donors made up the cohort. Cohort members were all nominally healthy when sampled, although unrecorded immune exposures were likely present. The donor tested CMV seropositive and was one of the 289 seropositive cohort members. A peripheral blood sample was provided by each donor, and peripheral blood mononuclear cells were used for TCR beta sequencing. The Qiagen DNeasy Blood Extraction Kit was used to extract genomic DNA from the blood cell samples. The library was built by means of the immunoSEQ multiplex PCR assay. The multiplex PCR relied on a mix of 60 forward primers for TCR Vbeta segments and 13 reverse primers for TCR Jbeta segments. A multiplex PCR assay on genomic DNA amplified the CDR3 region of rearranged TCR beta genes. The amplified TCR beta libraries were sequenced on the Illumina HiSeq System as 87-base-pair reads. The authors' analysis ran thus. In a later analysis, 80 million or so unique TCR beta chains were counted across the 500 to 850 repertoires, and roughly 10 million of these chains were shared by at least two donors. To remove PCR and sequencing errors, raw reads were error-corrected and collapsed into unique sequences using a nearest-neighbor algorithm that merged closely related sequences. CDR3 sequences were aligned to IMGT reference sequences to assign V, D and J gene segments. For a sequence to be retained, at least a six-nucleotide match to both a V gene segment and a J gene segment was required. A rearrangement counted as productive if the CDR3 had no stop codons and remained in frame with V and J, and every other rearrangement counted as non-productive. CDR3 was defined by IMGT convention, running from the second conserved V-encoded cysteine to the conserved J-encoded phenylalanine. Sequences without an unambiguous match to a single V gene segment were excluded from the earlier analysis of about 630 of the donors. In an earlier analysis of roughly 600 of the donors, a V segment was called functional when productive rearrangements were above 56.7%, and segregating when the standard deviation between donors exceeded 5%. To diagnose cytomegalovirus status from the catalog of TCR beta chain sequences, a statistical classification framework was built. A later analysis assigned V and J genes by comparing TCR nucleotide sequences with IMGT/GENE-DB human TR gene sequences. In a later analysis, CDR3 sequences and most-parsimonious VDJ recombination scenarios were assigned using the TCRdist pipeline. A later analysis defined each TCR beta chain by its CDR3 amino acid sequence plus V-gene family, and excluded reads lacking a unique V-gene family. In a later analysis, around 600 highly shared, low-generation-probability nucleotide sequences were removed to address suspected cross-contamination and a sequencing artifact. For each public chain, a later analysis derived a clonal expansion index from normalized ranks of inferred template counts within each repertoire. Generation probabilities in a later analysis came from a VDJ recombination model fitted to out-of-frame rearrangements, and those results were checked against IGoR. Hypergeometric tests were used in a later analysis to score TCR-TCR, TCR-HLA and TCR-CMV co-occurrence, with a repertoire-size bias correction applied to the TCR pairs. In a later analysis, false discovery rates were estimated by permuting HLA or CMV assignments 20 times. A later analysis grouped co-occurring TCRs with DBSCAN, adding TCRdist sequence similarity when clustering within HLA-allele-positive subsets. For co-occurrence clustering, repertoires with fewer than 30,000 or more than 120,000 public chains were excluded, along with roughly five repertoires with anomalous nucleotide sharing. What TCRdb holds here is the immuneACCESS table cut down to in-frame rearrangements. Part of the clones is not present; checked against another copy, under half of the missing clones reflect an unresolved V gene, and the others are unexplained. V, J and clone size derive from that table, while D and trimming were established from the DNA sequence. This sample is represented by over 120,000 clones; 70% of them were singletons. The top ten clonotypes cover 2.1% of the sample.

Including cysteine and phenylalanine, the CDR3 has 16 amino acids. Only CDR3 DNA is held: 48 bases, read in frame from base 1. CDR1 and CDR2 (MNHNY, SVGAGI) derive from the germline V gene (reference sequence). From V the trimming removes 0 bases and from J it removes 2 bases, while the gene matches leave 7 bases of the junction unaccounted for. The sample taken for sequencing was PBMCs. Recombination joined TRBV6-6 with TRBJ2-7, and TRBD1 matches 7 of the central bases. This sequence originates from a woman aged 55-70 years in good health and CMV-seropositive. The CDR3 region has the sequence CASSYSIRDSTYEQYF. Here is the DNA: TGTGCCAGCAGTTACTCGATCCGGGACAGTACCTACGAGCAGTACTTC.